The 6 T cell receptor beta chains below come from one sample, sequenced in a study of blood T cell repertoires in COVID-19. Here immunoSEQ multiplex PCR was the method, and the copy in TCRdb shows in-frame clones only, minus some. The table includes about 400,000 clones, about 90% detected once. Sequences were obtained from PBMCs or T cells enriched from blood (not recorded which). The source of these receptors is a woman aged 18 to 35 with acute COVID-19.

The chain links TRBV6-4 to TRBJ2-1; 7 nucleotides line up with TRBD2. Germline V gives CDR1 MRHNA, CDR2 SNTAGT. The V segment lost 2 bases and the J segment 2 bases; nucleotides outside the gene matches: 6. The CDR3 runs to 16 residues. This CDR3 reads CASSDVAGAPYNEQFF. The CDR3 DNA sequence: TGTGCCAGCAGTGACGTTGCGGGAGCACCCTACAATGAGCAGTTCTTC.

The V and J genes are TRBV9 and TRBJ1-3; a weak D match, TRBD1 (6 bases). The CDR3 sequence is 15 residues long. V was cut by 4 bases and J by 2 bases, with 13 bases left in between. Per germline, CDR1 SGDLS and CDR2 YYNGEE. The CDR3: CASSPRTETGNTIYF. Here the CDR3 DNA reads TGTGCCAGCAGCCCCCGGACAGAGACTGGAAACACCATATATTTT.

The chain joins TRBV5-6 to TRBJ1-5; TRBD1 is a possible D gene (6 bases). The CDR3 extends over 14 amino acids. With 4 bases removed from V and 7 bases from J, the gap between germline ends came to 15 bases. Looked up from germline, CDR1 is SGHDT and CDR2 is YYEEEE. The CDR3 is CASSPGQIGQPQHF. In DNA, the CDR3 is TGTGCCAGCAGCCCCGGACAGATAGGCCAGCCCCAGCATTTT.

The gene calls are TRBV27 and TRBJ1-5, with D unresolved. Germline V gives CDR1 MNHEY, CDR2 SMNVEV (reference sequence). V dropped 3 bases and J dropped 4 bases, with 7 bases sitting between them. The CDR3 sequence is 13 residues long. CDR3 DNA: TGTGCCAGCAGTTTTCAGTTAAATCAGCCCCAGCATTTT. Its protein is CASSFQLNQPQHF.

This clone was detected a few times. The chain links TRBV7-9 to TRBJ1-1; TRBD1 matches 8 bases. CDR1 and CDR2 from the germline V gene are SEHNR and FQNEAQ (reference sequence). This CDR3 has 14 amino acids. The V segment lost 2 bases and the J segment 11 bases; nucleotides outside the gene matches: 10. This chain's CDR3 is CASSLTDRAGSAFF. The CDR3 nucleotides are TGTGCCAGCAGCTTAACGGACAGGGCCGGGTCGGCTTTCTTT.

The chain combines TRBV30 with TRBJ2-1; TRBD1 is a possible D gene (6 bases). V was pared by 2 bases and J by 8 bases, with 25 bases between. Germline V gene lookup returns CDR1 GTSNPN and CDR2 SVGIG (reference sequence). This CDR3 is 17 amino acids long. CDR3 coding DNA: TGTGCCTGGAGTCCCTACCTAGGGGGACGGGGAGCATATGAGCAGTTCTTC. It encodes CAWSPYLGGRGAYEQFF.